This T cell receptor (beta chain) originates from a study of type 1 and type 2 diabetes patients. Other autoimmune diseases and infections within the past four weeks excluded donors. Genomic DNA was the PCR template. The TCR beta CDR3 region was amplified using 30 forward and 13 reverse primers. MiXCR, run by TCRdb on the multiplex PCR reads, gives a single entry per CDR3 protein. Among about 270,000 distinct CDR3 sequences listed, approximately 50% were seen once. Trimming pared 6 bases from V and 2 bases from J, leaving 18 bases between. The germline V gene has CDR1 SGHTA and CDR2 FQGTGA. The CDR3 runs 16 residues.

Sequenced: peripheral blood mononuclear cells (PBMCs). The genes are TRBV7-3 and TRBJ2-3; D might be TRBD1 or TRBD2, each matching 5 bases. This TCR derives from a man aged 18 to 30 with type 2 diabetes. The CDR3 DNA reads as TGTGCCAGCAGTGAAGGGGTGGGAGCCCACACAGATACGCAGTATTTT. Its protein is CASSEGVGAHTDTQYF.